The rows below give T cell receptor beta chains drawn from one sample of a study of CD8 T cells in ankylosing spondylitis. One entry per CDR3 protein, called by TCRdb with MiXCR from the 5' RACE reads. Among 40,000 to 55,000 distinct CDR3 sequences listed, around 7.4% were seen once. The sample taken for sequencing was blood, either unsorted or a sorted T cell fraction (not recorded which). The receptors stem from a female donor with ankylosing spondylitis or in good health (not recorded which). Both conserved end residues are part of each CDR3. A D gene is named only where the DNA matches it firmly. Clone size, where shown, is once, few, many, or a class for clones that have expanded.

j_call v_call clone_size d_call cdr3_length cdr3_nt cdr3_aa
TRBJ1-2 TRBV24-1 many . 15 TGTGCCACCAGTGAACCGCTCCTGAACAGGGTTACCTACACCTTC CATSEPLLNRVTYTF
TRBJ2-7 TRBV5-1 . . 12 TGCGCCAGCAGCCCCGCGGACCGCGAGCAGTACTTC CASSPADREQYF
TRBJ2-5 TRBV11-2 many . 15 TGTGCCAGCAGCGTCGTCCGGCCAGATAAAGAGACCCAGTACTTC CASSVVRPDKETQYF
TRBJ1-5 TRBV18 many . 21 TGTGCCAGCTCACCAGTCCCCTACAGGGCTTCAGGGAGTAATGGCAATCAGCCCCAGCATTTT CASSPVPYRASGSNGNQPQHF
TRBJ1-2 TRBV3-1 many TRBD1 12 TGTGCCAGCAGCCAGGGGACAGGGCGGTACACCTTC CASSQGTGRYTF
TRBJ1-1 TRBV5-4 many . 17 TGTGCCAGCAGCCCCGTGCTGGTTAAGGGGTGGAGTACTGAAGCTTTCTTT CASSPVLVKGWSTEAFF
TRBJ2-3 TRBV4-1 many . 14 TGCGCCAGCAGCCAATGGGAAGGGACAGATACGCAGTATTTT CASSQWEGTDTQYF
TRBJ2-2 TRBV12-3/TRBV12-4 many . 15 TGTGCCAGCAGTTTAGCCCGGGCAGAGGGCGGGGAGCTGTTTTTT CASSLARAEGGELFF
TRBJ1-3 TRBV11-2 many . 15 TGTGCCAGCAGCTTAGAGTGGGTTACTGGAAACACCATATATTTT CASSLEWVTGNTIYF
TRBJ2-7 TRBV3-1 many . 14 TGTGCCAGCAGCCTCTCGAGGGATTATGGCGAGCAGTACTTC CASSLSRDYGEQYF
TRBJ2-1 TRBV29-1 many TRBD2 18 TGCAGCGTCCCCGAGTTTGGGGCTAGCGGGGGGTTATACAATGAGCAGTTCTTC CSVPEFGASGGLYNEQFF
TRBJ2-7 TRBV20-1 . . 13 TGCAGTGCTAGACGTCAGTCGTCCTACGAGCAGTACTTC CSARRQSSYEQYF
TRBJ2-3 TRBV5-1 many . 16 TGCGCCAGCAGCTTGGAGGGGGGACTCCACACAGATACGCAGTATTTT CASSLEGGLHTDTQYF
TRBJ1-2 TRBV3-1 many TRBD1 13 TGTGCCAGCAAGGGGGACAGCGGGAAAGGCTACACCTTC CASKGDSGKGYTF
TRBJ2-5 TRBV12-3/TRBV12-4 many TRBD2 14 TGTGCCAGCAGTTTAGCGGGGGGGGAAGAGACCCAGTACTTC CASSLAGGEETQYF
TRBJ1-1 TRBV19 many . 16 TGTGCCAGTAGTATGGGATGGGGCAGACTAAACACTGAAGCTTTCTTT CASSMGWGRLNTEAFF
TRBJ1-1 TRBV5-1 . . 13 TGCGCCAGCAGCTTCGACAGAACGCGTGAAGCTTTCTTT CASSFDRTREAFF
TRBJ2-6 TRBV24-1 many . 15 TGTGCCACCAGTGATTCTGCTTCTGGGGCCAACGTCCTGACTTTC CATSDSASGANVLTF